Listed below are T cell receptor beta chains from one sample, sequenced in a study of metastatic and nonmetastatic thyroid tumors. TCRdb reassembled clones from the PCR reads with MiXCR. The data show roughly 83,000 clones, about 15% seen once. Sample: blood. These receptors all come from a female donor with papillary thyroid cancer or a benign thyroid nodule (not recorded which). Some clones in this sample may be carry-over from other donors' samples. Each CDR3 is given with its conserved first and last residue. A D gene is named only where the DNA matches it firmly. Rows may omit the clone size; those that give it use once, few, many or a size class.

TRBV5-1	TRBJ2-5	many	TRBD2	CASSLGPGLAGQETQYF	TGCGCCAGCAGCTTGGGGCCGGGACTAGCGGGTCAAGAGACCCAGTACTTC
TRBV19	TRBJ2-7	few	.	CASSISEVDEQYF	TGTGCCAGTAGTATATCAGAGGTAGACGAGCAGTACTTC
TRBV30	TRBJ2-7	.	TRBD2	CAWSVREGTRQYF	TGTGCCTGGAGTGTACGGGAGGGGACCCGACAGTACTTC
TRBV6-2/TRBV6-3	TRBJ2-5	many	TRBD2	CASRSRGVQETQYF	TGTGCCAGCAGATCGCGGGGGGTCCAAGAGACCCAGTACTTC
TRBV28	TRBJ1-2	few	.	CASSGANYGYTF	TGTGCCAGCAGTGGCGCTAACTATGGCTACACCTTC
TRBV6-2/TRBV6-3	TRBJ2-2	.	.	CASSYDGGGGATGELFF	TGTGCCAGCAGTTACGATGGGGGAGGAGGAGCAACCGGGGAGCTGTTTTTT
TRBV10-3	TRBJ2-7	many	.	CAISGGWGAAYEQYF	TGTGCCATCAGTGGGGGGTGGGGGGCGGCCTACGAGCAGTACTTC
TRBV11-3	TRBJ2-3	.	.	CASSPGRGPTDTQYF	TGTGCCAGCAGCCCCGGGCGTGGACCCACGGATACGCAGTATTTT
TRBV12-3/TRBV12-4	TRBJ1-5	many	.	CASSLPGRAQHF	TGTGCCAGCAGTTTACCCGGACGGGCCCAGCATTTT
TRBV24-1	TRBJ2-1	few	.	CATSAAGGACEQFF	TGTGCCACCAGTGCCGCTGGGGGTGCTTGTGAGCAGTTCTTC
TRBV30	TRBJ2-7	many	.	CAWSVDSLYEQYF	TGTGCCTGGAGTGTTGACAGTCTCTACGAGCAGTACTTC
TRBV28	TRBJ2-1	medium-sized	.	CASSLGANEQFF	TGTGCCAGCAGTTTAGGGGCGAATGAGCAGTTCTTC
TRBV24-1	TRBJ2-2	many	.	CATTHRWNTGELFF	TGTGCCACCACCCACAGGTGGAACACCGGGGAGCTGTTTTTT
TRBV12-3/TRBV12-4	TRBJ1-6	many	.	CASSAPWGEPLHF	TGTGCCAGCAGTGCCCCCTGGGGTGAACCCCTCCACTTT
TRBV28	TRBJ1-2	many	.	CASKEGSNYGYTF	TGTGCCAGCAAGGAAGGCAGTAACTATGGCTACACCTTC
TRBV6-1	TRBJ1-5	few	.	CASSHLGAQPQHF	TGTGCCAGCAGCCACCTCGGGGCTCAGCCCCAGCATTTT
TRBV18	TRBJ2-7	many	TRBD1	CASSPTGGWEQYF	TGTGCCAGCTCACCAACAGGGGGCTGGGAGCAGTACTTC
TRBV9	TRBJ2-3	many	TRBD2	CASSVGGGGATDTQYF	TGTGCCAGCAGCGTAGGAGGCGGGGGGGCCACAGATACGCAGTATTTT